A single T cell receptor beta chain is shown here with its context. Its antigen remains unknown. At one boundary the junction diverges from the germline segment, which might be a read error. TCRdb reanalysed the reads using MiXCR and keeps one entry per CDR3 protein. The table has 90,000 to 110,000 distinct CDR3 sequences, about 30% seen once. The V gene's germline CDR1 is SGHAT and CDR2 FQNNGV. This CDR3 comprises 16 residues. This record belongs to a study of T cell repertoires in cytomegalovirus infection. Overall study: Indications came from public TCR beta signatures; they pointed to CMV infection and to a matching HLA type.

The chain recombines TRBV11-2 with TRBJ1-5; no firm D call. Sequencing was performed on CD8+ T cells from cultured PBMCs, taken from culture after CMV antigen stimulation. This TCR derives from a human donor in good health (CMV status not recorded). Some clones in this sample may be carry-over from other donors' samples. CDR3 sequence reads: CASSLSAGESGQPQQF. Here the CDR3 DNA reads TGTGCCAGCAGCTTATCGGCTGGGGAATCGGGTCAGCCCCAGCAGTTT.